This TCR beta chain was recovered during a study of tumor-infiltrating lymphocytes in primary liver carcinoma. The researchers produced TCR beta cDNA from 450 to 600 ng total RNA with a constant-region primer. ARM-PCR, slightly modified, supplied the TCR beta libraries through three nested multiplex PCR rounds. Use of TRBV1-TRBV30 forward primers with a C-beta reverse primer characterized the first two PCR rounds, which lasted about 9 cycles each. MiXCR, run by TCRdb on the multiplex PCR reads, gives a single entry per CDR3 protein. The sample holds under 200,000 distinct CDR3 sequences, about two thirds seen once. A note on this clonotype: Sequence at one end of the junction differs from germline and may be a read error.

Blood RNA was derived from unsorted whole blood, and germline DNA was extracted too. The germline V gene encodes CDR1 LNHDA and CDR2 SQIVND (reference sequence). The CDR3 sequence is 15 residues long. V usage is TRBV19 and J usage is TRBJ2-1; 9 nucleotides agree with TRBD2. Sequenced: peripheral blood. The receptor's source is a woman aged 60 to 75 with primary liver carcinoma and hepatitis B virus infection. CDR3 DNA sequence: TGTGTCAGTAGGGATCCCGGGACTAGCTATTATGGGCAGTTCTTC. Encoded protein: CVSRDPGTSYYGQFF.